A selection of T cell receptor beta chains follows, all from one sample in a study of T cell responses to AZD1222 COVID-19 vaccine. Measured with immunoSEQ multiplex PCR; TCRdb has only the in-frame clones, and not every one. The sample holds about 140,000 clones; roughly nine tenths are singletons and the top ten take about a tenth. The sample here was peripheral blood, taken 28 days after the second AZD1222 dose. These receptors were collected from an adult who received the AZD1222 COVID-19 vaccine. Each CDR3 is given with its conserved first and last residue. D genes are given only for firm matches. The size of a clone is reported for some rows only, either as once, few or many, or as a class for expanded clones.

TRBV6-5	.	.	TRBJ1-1	CASSYSGPSREAFF	TGTGCCAGCAGTTACTCGGGACCCTCCAGGGAAGCTTTCTTT
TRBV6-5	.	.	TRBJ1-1	CASVDSLARTEAFF	TGTGCCAGCGTAGACAGCCTCGCAAGGACTGAAGCTTTCTTT
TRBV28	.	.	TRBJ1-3	CASTGATPGNTIYF	TGTGCCAGCACCGGGGCCACCCCTGGAAACACCATATATTTT
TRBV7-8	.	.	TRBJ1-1	CASSSRGGTGNTEAFF	TGTGCCAGCAGCTCCCGGGGGGGGACGGGGAACACTGAAGCTTTCTTT
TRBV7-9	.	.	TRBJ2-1	CASSLSSSYNEQFF	TGTGCCAGCAGCTTATCTAGCTCCTACAATGAGCAGTTCTTC
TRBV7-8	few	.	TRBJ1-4	CASSLVEGTGELFF	TGTGCCAGCAGCTTAGTTGAGGGAACCGGGGAACTGTTTTTT
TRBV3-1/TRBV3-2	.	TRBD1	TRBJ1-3	CASSPGQGNTIYF	TGTGCCAGCAGCCCGGGACAGGGAAACACCATATATTTT
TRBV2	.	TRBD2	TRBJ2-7	CASTPQTSETYEQYF	TGTGCCAGCACCCCCCAGACTAGCGAGACCTACGAGCAGTACTTC
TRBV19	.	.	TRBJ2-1	CASTAGTPAYNEQFF	TGTGCCAGTACTGCCGGGACTCCCGCCTACAATGAGCAGTTCTTC
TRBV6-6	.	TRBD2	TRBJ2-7	CASRIELAGGYEQYF	TGTGCCAGCAGGATTGAACTAGCGGGAGGGTACGAGCAGTACTTC
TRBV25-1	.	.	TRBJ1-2	CASSGTDYYYGYTF	TGTGCCAGCAGTGGAACGGACTACTACTATGGCTACACCTTC
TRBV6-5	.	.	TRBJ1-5	CASTPDRINQPQHF	TGTGCCAGCACCCCGGACAGAATCAATCAGCCCCAGCATTTT
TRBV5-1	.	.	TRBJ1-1	CASSLGQGITEAFF	TGCGCCAGCAGCTTAGGGCAGGGAATTACTGAAGCTTTCTTT
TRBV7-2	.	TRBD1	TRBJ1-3	CASRPGQAGNTIYF	TGTGCCAGCCGCCCGGGACAGGCTGGAAACACCATATATTTT
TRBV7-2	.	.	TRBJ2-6	CASSLASGANVLTF	TGTGCCAGCAGCTTGGCATCCGGGGCCAACGTCCTGACTTTC
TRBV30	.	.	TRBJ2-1	CAWSVNRAGEQFF	TGTGCCTGGAGTGTAAACAGGGCGGGTGAGCAGTTCTTC
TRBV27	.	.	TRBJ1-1	CASSLSRNTEAFF	TGTGCCAGCAGTTTATCTAGAAACACTGAAGCTTTCTTT
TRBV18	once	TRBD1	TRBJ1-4	CASSQGQTREKLFF	TGTGCCAGCTCACAGGGACAGACGAGGGAAAAACTGTTTTTT
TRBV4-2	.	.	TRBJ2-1	CASSQEIGRGHNEQFF	TGTGCCAGCAGCCAAGAAATCGGCAGGGGACACAATGAGCAGTTCTTC
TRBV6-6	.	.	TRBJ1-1	CASSRQGQHTEAFF	TGTGCCAGTTCCCGGCAGGGTCAACACACTGAAGCTTTCTTT
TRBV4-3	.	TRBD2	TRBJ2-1	CASSQDTMAGEYNEQFF	TGCGCCAGCAGCCAAGATACCATGGCGGGGGAGTACAATGAGCAGTTCTTC
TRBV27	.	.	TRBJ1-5	CASSLMPDQPQHF	TGTGCCAGCAGTTTAATGCCGGATCAGCCCCAGCATTTT
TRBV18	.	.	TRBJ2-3	CASSTRTGSTDTQYF	TGTGCCAGCTCAACCCGGACGGGGTCCACAGATACGCAGTATTTT
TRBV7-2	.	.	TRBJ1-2	CASSLGRNYGYTF	TGTGCCAGCAGCTTAGGCAGAAACTATGGCTACACCTTC
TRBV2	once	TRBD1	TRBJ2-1	CASSPGQGAAWGGNEQFF	TGTGCCAGCAGTCCGGGACAGGGGGCTGCTTGGGGAGGAAATGAGCAGTTCTTC
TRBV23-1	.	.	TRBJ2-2	CASILSAGTNTGELFF	TGCGCCAGCATTTTATCCGCGGGCACGAACACCGGGGAGCTGTTTTTT
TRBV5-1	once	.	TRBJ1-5	CASSFDGNSNQPQHF	TGCGCCAGCAGCTTTGATGGGAATAGCAATCAGCCCCAGCATTTT
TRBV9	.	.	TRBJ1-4	CASSVGGNQREKLFF	TGTGCCAGCAGCGTAGGAGGGAACCAACGTGAAAAACTGTTTTTT
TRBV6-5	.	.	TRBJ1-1	CASSNRLNTEAFF	TGTGCCAGCAGTAACCGACTTAACACTGAAGCTTTCTTT
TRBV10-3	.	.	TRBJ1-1	CAISEAGTANTEAFF	TGTGCCATCAGTGAGGCCGGGACGGCGAACACTGAAGCTTTCTTT
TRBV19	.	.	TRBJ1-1	CASSVGAANTEAFF	TGTGCCAGTAGCGTGGGAGCAGCGAACACTGAAGCTTTCTTT
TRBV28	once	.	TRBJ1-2	CASSGPGSSAGYTF	TGTGCCAGCAGTGGGCCGGGTTCCTCAGCGGGCTACACCTTC
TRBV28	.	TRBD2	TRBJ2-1	CASSSPLAGSSYNEQFF	TGTGCCAGCAGTTCCCCCCTAGCGGGTAGCTCCTACAATGAGCAGTTCTTC
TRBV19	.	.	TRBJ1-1	CASSIGPNTEAFF	TGTGCCAGTAGTATCGGCCCGAACACTGAAGCTTTCTTT
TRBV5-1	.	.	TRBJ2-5	CASRSGASQETQYF	TGCGCCAGCAGATCGGGGGCCTCCCAAGAGACCCAGTACTTC
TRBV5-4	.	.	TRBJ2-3	CASSPDRPASTDTQYF	TGTGCCAGCAGCCCTGACAGGCCAGCAAGCACAGATACGCAGTATTTT
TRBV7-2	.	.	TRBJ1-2	CASSLAGRVGYGYTF	TGTGCCAGCAGCTTAGCGGGGCGGGTGGGCTATGGCTACACCTTC
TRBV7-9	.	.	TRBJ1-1	CASSPGTVNTEAFF	TGTGCCAGCAGCCCGGGGACGGTGAACACTGAAGCTTTCTTT
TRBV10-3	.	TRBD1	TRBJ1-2	CAISESGTGGGKRYYGYTF	TGTGCCATCAGTGAATCCGGGACAGGGGGCGGGAAACGGTACTATGGCTACACCTTC
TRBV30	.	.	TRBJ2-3	CAWSVKVADTQYF	TGTGCCTGGAGTGTAAAGGTCGCAGATACGCAGTATTTT
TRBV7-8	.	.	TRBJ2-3	CASNPRTGRFTDTQYF	TGTGCCAGCAACCCTCGAACGGGGAGGTTCACAGATACGCAGTATTTT
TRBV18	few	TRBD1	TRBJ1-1	CASSPARQGEAFF	TGTGCCAGCTCACCAGCGCGACAGGGTGAAGCTTTCTTT
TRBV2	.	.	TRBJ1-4	CASSEEGKLFF	TGTGCCAGCAGCGAGGAAGGAAAACTGTTTTTT
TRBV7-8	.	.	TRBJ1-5	CASSLDNVGNQPQHF	TGTGCCAGCAGCTTAGACAATGTTGGCAATCAGCCCCAGCATTTT
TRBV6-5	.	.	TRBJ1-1	CASRVGMNTEAFF	TGTGCCAGCAGAGTCGGAATGAACACTGAAGCTTTCTTT
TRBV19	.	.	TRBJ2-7	CAVGAYEQYF	TGTGCCGTGGGAGCTTACGAGCAGTACTTC
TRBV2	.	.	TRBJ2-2	CATSRTNTGELFF	TGTGCCACCTCCCGGACAAATACCGGGGAGCTGTTTTTT
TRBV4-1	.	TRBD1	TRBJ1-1	CASSPNWQGESTEAFF	TGCGCCAGCAGCCCGAACTGGCAGGGGGAGAGCACTGAAGCTTTCTTT
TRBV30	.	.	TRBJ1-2	CAWSLIGTDGYTF	TGTGCCTGGAGTCTTATTGGGACGGATGGCTACACCTTC
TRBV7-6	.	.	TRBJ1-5	CASSRDINQPQHF	TGTGCCAGCAGCAGGGATATCAATCAGCCCCAGCATTTT
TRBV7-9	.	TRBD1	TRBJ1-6	CASSWDSLGNSPLHF	TGTGCCAGCAGCTGGGACAGTCTGGGGAATTCACCCCTCCACTTT
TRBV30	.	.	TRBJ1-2	CAWSVGGGYGYTF	TGTGCCTGGAGTGTAGGGGGGGGCTATGGCTACACCTTC
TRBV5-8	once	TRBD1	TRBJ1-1	CASSRGQGANTEAFF	TGTGCCAGCAGCAGAGGACAGGGGGCCAACACTGAAGCTTTCTTT